The clone carrying this TCR beta chain has a count of ten or more. Its antigen is unidentified. The authors obtained PBMCs from over 8 ml of fresh peripheral blood. The data originate from a study of T cells in Graves' hyperthyroidism and ophthalmopathy. Overall study findings and caveats: Separating ophthalmopathy from stable hyperthyroidism was achieved by a 13 V-J model. Blood also contained most expanded thyroid clonotypes above 0.001.

Germline CDR1 LGHDT, CDR2 YNNKEL (reference sequence). V shed 4 bases and J shed 5 bases, with 18 bases lying between them. The length of the CDR3 is 15 residues. TCR beta CDR3 regions were amplified from RNA. The HTBI primer set served for first-round RT-PCR of the TCR CDR3. MiXCR, run by TCRdb on the multiplex PCR reads, gives a single entry per CDR3 protein. This sample has about 500,000 distinct CDR3 sequences; approximately 15% occur once, and the top ten carry 17%. V is TRBV3-1 and J is TRBJ2-7; no clear D. Specimen: blood. The TCR was taken from a woman aged 18-30 years with Graves' hyperthyroidism. The CDR3 reads CASSPNKGPTDEQYF. The CDR3 DNA reads as TGTGCCAGCAGCCCAAACAAAGGACCAACAGACGAGCAGTACTTC.